These T cell receptor beta chains were read from a single sample in a study of blood T cells in healthy people across ages. TCRdb independently ran MiXCR on the 5' RACE reads; one entry per CDR3 protein. The sample has 750,000 to 950,000 distinct CDR3 sequences; roughly 28% are singletons. These records were also assigned to another study, of T cells of mothers and their children.

The specimen was blood. These receptors were taken from a woman between 40 and 50 years old in good health. The CDR3 runs from the conserved cysteine through the conserved F or W. D genes are given only for firm matches. Clone sizes are given selectively: once, few, many, or a class where the clone is expanded.

V gene: TRBV5-1; clone size: NA; CDR3 length: 14; D gene: NA; CDR3 protein: CASSLVVGNTEAFF
V gene: TRBV10-3; clone size: NA; CDR3 length: 14; D gene: NA; CDR3 protein: CAIMSRSALGEQFF
V gene: TRBV6-5; clone size: NA; CDR3 length: 13; D gene: NA; CDR3 protein: CASCIDGRYGYTF
V gene: TRBV5-1; clone size: few; CDR3 length: 16; D gene: NA; CDR3 protein: CASSLVSSNPSEKLFF
V gene: TRBV12-3/TRBV12-4; clone size: NA; CDR3 length: 15; D gene: NA; CDR3 protein: CASSLAHGSLYEQYF
V gene: TRBV6-6; clone size: NA; CDR3 length: 14; D gene: NA; CDR3 protein: CATLQAGASYGYTF
V gene: TRBV6-2/TRBV6-3; clone size: NA; CDR3 length: 13; D gene: NA; CDR3 protein: CAIMDHSYNEQFF
V gene: TRBV18; clone size: few; CDR3 length: 18; D gene: TRBD1; CDR3 protein: CASSPRGTALSRVQPQHF
V gene: TRBV9; clone size: NA; CDR3 length: 16; D gene: NA; CDR3 protein: CASSVGGDGFSYEQYF
V gene: TRBV5-1; clone size: NA; CDR3 length: 15; D gene: NA; CDR3 protein: CASSTHDSYNSPLHF
V gene: TRBV11-1; clone size: few; CDR3 length: 15; D gene: NA; CDR3 protein: CASSLWRPSTDTQYF
V gene: TRBV20-1; clone size: few; CDR3 length: 18; D gene: TRBD2; CDR3 protein: CSAREFLAGGSSYNEQFF
V gene: TRBV4-1; clone size: many; CDR3 length: 16; D gene: TRBD1; CDR3 protein: CASSLGMDRSYNEQFF
V gene: TRBV5-5; clone size: NA; CDR3 length: 14; D gene: NA; CDR3 protein: CASSLLHSNQPQHF
V gene: TRBV20-1; clone size: many; CDR3 length: 15; D gene: TRBD1; CDR3 protein: CSARSQGAVRETQYF
V gene: TRBV7-3; clone size: many; CDR3 length: 15; D gene: NA; CDR3 protein: CASSLTGGQNTEAFF
V gene: TRBV3-1; clone size: NA; CDR3 length: 14; D gene: TRBD1; CDR3 protein: CASSQDTGAQEQYF
V gene: TRBV12-3/TRBV12-4; clone size: few; CDR3 length: 11; D gene: TRBD1; CDR3 protein: CASGQGNIQYF
V gene: TRBV3-1; clone size: NA; CDR3 length: 15; D gene: TRBD2; CDR3 protein: CASQASSGDSYEQYF
V gene: TRBV29-1; clone size: NA; CDR3 length: 12; D gene: NA; CDR3 protein: CSVEERGGPRHF
V gene: TRBV5-6; clone size: NA; CDR3 length: 15; D gene: TRBD2; CDR3 protein: CASSSDGTSMETQYF
V gene: TRBV7-9; clone size: NA; CDR3 length: 16; D gene: TRBD1; CDR3 protein: CASSLLGGGAYTEAFF
V gene: TRBV7-8; clone size: many; CDR3 length: 13; D gene: NA; CDR3 protein: CASSSRTYYEQYF
V gene: TRBV18; clone size: few; CDR3 length: 14; D gene: TRBD1; CDR3 protein: CASSPQGQGYEAFF
V gene: TRBV7-8; clone size: NA; CDR3 length: 17; D gene: TRBD1; CDR3 protein: CASSPLRGPLNTGELFF
V gene: TRBV11-1; clone size: NA; CDR3 length: 15; D gene: NA; CDR3 protein: CASSLAFGTQETQYF
V gene: TRBV5-1; clone size: many; CDR3 length: 15; D gene: TRBD1; CDR3 protein: CASSLPGQSSYEQYF
V gene: TRBV7-3; clone size: many; CDR3 length: 14; D gene: TRBD2; CDR3 protein: CASSAGLSTDTQYF
V gene: TRBV29-1; clone size: NA; CDR3 length: 12; D gene: TRBD2; CDR3 protein: CSAGTSGTLQFF
V gene: TRBV6-5; clone size: NA; CDR3 length: 17; D gene: TRBD2; CDR3 protein: CAGSSLAGGLSYNEQFF
V gene: TRBV6-6; clone size: few; CDR3 length: 17; D gene: TRBD2; CDR3 protein: CASSYSPAGDFADTQYF
V gene: TRBV5-1; clone size: few; CDR3 length: 16; D gene: NA; CDR3 protein: CASSFRHRRQGDTQYF
V gene: TRBV29-1; clone size: NA; CDR3 length: 11; D gene: NA; CDR3 protein: CSGQNTGELLF
V gene: TRBV12-3/TRBV12-4; clone size: NA; CDR3 length: 14; D gene: NA; CDR3 protein: CASTSRGLADEAFF
V gene: TRBV6-6; clone size: many; CDR3 length: 11; D gene: NA; CDR3 protein: CASQGSYEQYF
V gene: TRBV9; clone size: many; CDR3 length: 14; D gene: NA; CDR3 protein: CASSPQGTYEKLFF
V gene: TRBV20-1; clone size: NA; CDR3 length: 17; D gene: TRBD2; CDR3 protein: CSARDYRREEFMDTQYF
V gene: TRBV27; clone size: few; CDR3 length: 14; D gene: NA; CDR3 protein: CASSLQGGGDTQYF
V gene: TRBV4-3; clone size: NA; CDR3 length: 16; D gene: TRBD2; CDR3 protein: CASNRGLGGNTDTQYF
V gene: TRBV7-3; clone size: many; CDR3 length: 15; D gene: NA; CDR3 protein: CASSYLGAEWETQYF
V gene: TRBV7-2; clone size: many; CDR3 length: 15; D gene: NA; CDR3 protein: CASSLARTLQETQYF
V gene: TRBV28; clone size: NA; CDR3 length: 17; D gene: TRBD1; CDR3 protein: CASSSTWDRVGTDTQYF
V gene: TRBV20-1; clone size: few; CDR3 length: 14; D gene: NA; CDR3 protein: CSARPLESNQPQHF
V gene: TRBV7-8; clone size: few; CDR3 length: 14; D gene: NA; CDR3 protein: CASSLGGRRTEAFF
V gene: TRBV4-3; clone size: NA; CDR3 length: 14; D gene: NA; CDR3 protein: CASSQVPQSYEQYF
V gene: TRBV12-3/TRBV12-4; clone size: NA; CDR3 length: 17; D gene: NA; CDR3 protein: CASSPDRISTGANVLTF
V gene: TRBV20-1; clone size: many; CDR3 length: 14; D gene: NA; CDR3 protein: CSASRTASSYEQYF
V gene: TRBV28; clone size: few; CDR3 length: 17; D gene: TRBD1; CDR3 protein: CASYSAGTGGTKNIQYF
V gene: TRBV6-5; clone size: few; CDR3 length: 11; D gene: NA; CDR3 protein: CASNSGREQFF
V gene: TRBV7-9; clone size: few; CDR3 length: 13; D gene: TRBD1; CDR3 protein: CASSPGTVFGQYF
V gene: TRBV5-6; clone size: few; CDR3 length: 14; D gene: NA; CDR3 protein: CASSLTSSKNIQYF
V gene: TRBV7-2; clone size: NA; CDR3 length: 14; D gene: TRBD1; CDR3 protein: CVSSRAGGSTEAFF
V gene: TRBV6-5; clone size: many; CDR3 length: 15; D gene: NA; CDR3 protein: CASSYQLAPLDTQYF
V gene: TRBV12-3/TRBV12-4; clone size: few; CDR3 length: 15; D gene: NA; CDR3 protein: CASSFGQFNTGELFF
V gene: TRBV7-2; clone size: many; CDR3 length: 13; D gene: NA; CDR3 protein: CASSPWRDYEQYF
V gene: TRBV30; clone size: few; CDR3 length: 13; D gene: NA; CDR3 protein: CAWSSPRATEAFF
V gene: TRBV6-6; clone size: NA; CDR3 length: 13; D gene: NA; CDR3 protein: CVSSSGFSYEQYF
V gene: TRBV10-3; clone size: many; CDR3 length: 16; D gene: NA; CDR3 protein: CAISERRQGGSGEQYF
V gene: TRBV3-1; clone size: few; CDR3 length: 14; D gene: NA; CDR3 protein: CASTPTGEQETQYF
V gene: TRBV12-3/TRBV12-4; clone size: NA; CDR3 length: 16; D gene: NA; CDR3 protein: CASSLAPGRENYGYTF